Following are 14 T cell receptor beta chains from one sample sequenced in a study of blood T cell repertoires in COVID-19. Profiled with immunoSEQ multiplex PCR; TCRdb holds only in-frame clones, not every one. Of about 140,000 clones in the sample, roughly 84% were seen once. Sequenced sample: peripheral blood. The receptor source for this set is an older woman with acute or convalescent COVID-19.

The chain links TRBV10-1 to TRBJ2-1; D unresolved. V lost 9 bases and J 7 bases, leaving 13 bases between the germline ends. Germline assignment: CDR1 WNHNN and CDR2 SYGVQD (reference sequence). The length of the CDR3 is 12 residues. CDR3 residues: CARSAPGNEQFF. CDR3 sequence (DNA): TGCGCCAGGTCTGCACCAGGAAATGAGCAGTTCTTC.

J is TRBJ1-1 and V is TRBV19; TRBD1 agrees at 7 bases. Germline loops: CDR1 LNHDA, CDR2 SQIVND (reference sequence). V gave up 6 bases and J gave up 0 bases; unmatched junction bases: 4. This CDR3 region has 14 residues. CDR3 DNA sequence: TGTGCCAGTAGCCTGGGACAGATGAACACTGAAGCTTTCTTT. Its protein product is CASSLGQMNTEAFF.

The V gene is TRBV3-1 (or the pseudogene TRBV3-2), the J gene TRBJ1-6; 8 bases are a match to TRBD1. Germline CDR1 is LGHDT and CDR2 is YNNKEL (reference sequence). J lost 10 bases, V lost 0 bases, and 2 bases had no gene match. There are 14 residues in the CDR3. CDR3 in DNA: TGTGCCAGCAGCCAAGATCAGGGGGCCTCACCCCTCCACTTT. As protein: CASSQDQGASPLHF.

This chain links TRBV28 with TRBJ1-3; no clear D gene. The CDR3 sequence is 13 residues long. The V gene lost 5 bases and the J gene lost 4 bases, with 9 bases spanning the gap. Germline CDR1 is MDHEN and CDR2 is SYDVKM. The CDR3 DNA reads TGTGCCAGCAGTCCCAGGAGGGGAAACACCATATATTTT. It yields the protein CASSPRRGNTIYF.

V is TRBV29-1 and J is TRBJ1-1; 7 positions match TRBD1. Unmatched junction bases numbered 11, after V lost 4 bases and J lost 0 bases. Germline CDR1 and CDR2: SQVTM and ANQGSEA. CDR3 size: 16 residues. The CDR3 DNA reads as TGCAGCGTTGTGCTGATTAAGGGGGCTCTGAACACTGAAGCTTTCTTT. It encodes CSVVLIKGALNTEAFF.

This chain joins TRBV24-1 and TRBJ2-5; D is possibly TRBD1 (6 bases). The germline V and J ends were trimmed by 7 bases and 9 bases, with 14 bases remaining between them. This CDR3 is built from 12 residues. CDR1 and CDR2 (germline): KGHDR, SFDVKD. Written as DNA, the CDR3 is TGTGCCACCAGCCCAACAGGGTATGCCCAGTACTTC. Its protein product is CATSPTGYAQYF.

J is TRBJ1-5 and V is TRBV6-2 or TRBV6-3; 11 bases are shared with TRBD1. CDR1 and CDR2 (germline): MNHEY, SVGEGT. The CDR3 has 16 amino acids. V shed 0 bases and J 7 bases; nucleotides not matched to a gene: 5. The CDR3 spells CASSYSGTGGIQPQHF. DNA of the CDR3: TGTGCCAGCAGTTACTCCGGGACAGGGGGGATCCAGCCCCAGCATTTT.

The V and J genes are TRBV28 and TRBJ1-2; tentatively, D is TRBD1 (5 bases). In germline, CDR1 is MDHEN, CDR2 SYDVKM. V lost 6 bases and J lost 7, with 27 bases in between. This CDR3 has 17 amino acids. The chain's CDR3 is CASSTGLGRTMKGGYTF. For the CDR3, the DNA is TGTGCCAGCAGCACGGGTTTGGGGCGAACTATGAAAGGTGGCTACACCTTC.

There are a few counts of this clone. The chain combines TRBV5-8 with TRBJ1-4; tentatively, D is TRBD1 (6 bases). This CDR3 comprises 17 residues. Trimming shortened V by 4 bases and J by 0 bases, and 16 bases separated the two germline ends. From germline, CDR1 is SGHTS and CDR2 YDEGEE. The CDR3 region is CASSDRTGISTNEKLFF. Written as DNA, the CDR3 is TGTGCCAGCAGCGACCGAACAGGGATTTCAACTAATGAAAAACTGTTTTTT.

This clone was observed a single time. V gene TRBV9 combines with J gene TRBJ1-4; 12 positions agree with TRBD1. The CDR3 runs 16 residues. Trimming took 5 bases from V and 4 from J; bases not matched to a gene: 6. Germline values: CDR1 SGDLS, CDR2 YYNGEE. The CDR3, as DNA: TGTGCCAGCAGTGCTGGGACAGGGGGCAATAATGAAAAACTGTTTTTT. Encoded protein: CASSAGTGGNNEKLFF.

Only one count was recorded for this clone. The chain uses TRBV7-9 and TRBJ1-1; 8 bases are a match to TRBD1. Germline V gives CDR1 SEHNR, CDR2 FQNEAQ (reference sequence). This CDR3 spans 19 amino acids. After removal of 2 bases from V and 1 base from J, the junction contained 15 bases not matched to a gene. The DNA for the CDR3 is TGTGCCAGCAGCTTAATATTGCGGGACAGGCCGCGACGGAACACTGAAGCTTTCTTT. Protein product: CASSLILRDRPRRNTEAFF.

The sample holds a few counts of this clone. The genes are TRBV28 and TRBJ1-2, with D maybe TRBD1 (5 bases). The CDR3 loop spans 15 amino acids. In germline, CDR1 is MDHEN, CDR2 SYDVKM. Trimming took off 6 bases at V and 8 bases at J, with 22 bases between the two ends. The CDR3 DNA is TGTGCCAGCAGCCCCTTCGACAGAACAGGATTAGGCTACACCTTC. Protein sequence: CASSPFDRTGLGYTF.

This clone was seen a handful of times. The chain uses TRBV28 and TRBJ1-5; D unclear. The CDR3 loop spans 16 amino acids. CDR1 is MDHEN and CDR2 is SYDVKM in the germline V gene. V was shortened by 6 bases and J by 0 bases, with 15 bases between the two germline ends. The CDR3 nucleotides are TGTGCCAGCAGCCCCAGGCAGGTCTATAGCAATCAGCCCCAGCATTTT. It codes for CASSPRQVYSNQPQHF.

V usage is TRBV27 and J usage is TRBJ1-6; 7 bases match TRBD1. V lost 6 bases to trimming and J lost 8 bases; unmatched junction nucleotides: 10. This CDR3 has 15 amino acids. CDR1 is MNHEY, CDR2 SMNVEV, per germline (reference sequence). The CDR3 reads CASSPQGQFYSPLHF. The CDR3 region has the DNA TGTGCCAGCAGCCCCCAGGGACAGTTTTATTCACCCCTCCACTTT.